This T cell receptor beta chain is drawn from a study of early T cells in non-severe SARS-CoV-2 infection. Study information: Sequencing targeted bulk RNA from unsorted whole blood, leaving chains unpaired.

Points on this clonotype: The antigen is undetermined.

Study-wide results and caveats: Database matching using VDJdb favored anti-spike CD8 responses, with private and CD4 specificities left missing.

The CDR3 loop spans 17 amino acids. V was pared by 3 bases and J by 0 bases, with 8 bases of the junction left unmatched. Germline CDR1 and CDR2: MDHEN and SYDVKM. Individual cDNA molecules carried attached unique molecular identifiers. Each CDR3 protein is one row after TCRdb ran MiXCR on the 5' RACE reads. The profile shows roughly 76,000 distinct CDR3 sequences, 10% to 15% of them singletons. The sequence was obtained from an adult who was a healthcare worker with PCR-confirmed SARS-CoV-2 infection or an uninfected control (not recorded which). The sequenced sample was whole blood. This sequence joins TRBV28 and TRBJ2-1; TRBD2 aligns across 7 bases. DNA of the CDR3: TGTGCCAGCAGTTTCCCCGCTAGCGGACACTCCTACAATGAGCAGTTCTTC. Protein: CASSFPASGHSYNEQFF.